The rows below give T cell receptor beta chains drawn from one sample of a study of graft-versus-host responses after intestinal transplantation. Their specific antigens are unknown. Sequenced by immunoSEQ multiplex PCR; TCRdb stores in-frame clones only, minus some. The table includes some 90,000 clones, roughly 88% detected once. The sample was unstimulated CD4+ T cells sorted from spleen or lymph node cells, taken before intestinal transplant. These TCRs come from a human donor who received an intestinal transplant. Both conserved end residues are part of each CDR3.

length: 16; V: TRBV5-4; J: TRBJ2-1; CDR3: CASSLGAGGAIDEQFF
length: 15; V: TRBV6-6; J: TRBJ1-5; CDR3: CASRTPGGAGQPQHF
length: 13; V: TRBV11-2; J: TRBJ1-3; CDR3: CASSPGQGNTIYF
length: 14; V: TRBV25-1; J: TRBJ2-1; CDR3: CASSAGVSYNEQFF
length: 14; V: TRBV6-5; J: TRBJ2-7; CDR3: CASSYGQGLYQQYF
length: 14; V: TRBV5-5; J: TRBJ2-7; CDR3: CASSLRGLDYEQYF
length: 17; V: TRBV5-1; J: TRBJ1-1; CDR3: CASSLFAGGPLNTEAFF
length: 15; V: TRBV5-4; J: TRBJ1-5; CDR3: CASSIDRGGNQPQHF
length: 15; V: TRBV5-4; J: TRBJ2-2; CDR3: CASSSVGEGTGELFF
length: 12; V: TRBV19; J: TRBJ1-4; CDR3: CASRGLSEKLFF
length: 14; V: TRBV19; J: TRBJ1-6; CDR3: CASSYGVYNSPLHF
length: 15; V: TRBV6-5; J: TRBJ2-3; CDR3: CASSRLAGAQDTQYF
length: 17; V: TRBV18; J: TRBJ2-7; CDR3: CASSPVGLQANPYEQYF